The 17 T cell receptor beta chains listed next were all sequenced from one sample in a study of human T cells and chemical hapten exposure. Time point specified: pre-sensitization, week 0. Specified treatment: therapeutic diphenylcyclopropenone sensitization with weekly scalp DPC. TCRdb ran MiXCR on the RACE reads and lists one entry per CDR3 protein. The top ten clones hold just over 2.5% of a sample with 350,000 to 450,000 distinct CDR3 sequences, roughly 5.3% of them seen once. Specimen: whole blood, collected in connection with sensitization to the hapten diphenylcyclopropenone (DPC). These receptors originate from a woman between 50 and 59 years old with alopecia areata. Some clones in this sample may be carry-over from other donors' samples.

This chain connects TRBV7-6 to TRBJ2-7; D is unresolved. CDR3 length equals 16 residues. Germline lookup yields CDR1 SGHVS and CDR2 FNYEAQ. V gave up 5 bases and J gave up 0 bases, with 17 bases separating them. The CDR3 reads CASSLLAAASSYEQYF. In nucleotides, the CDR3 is TGTGCCAGCAGCCTCCTTGCTGCGGCCAGCTCCTACGAGCAGTACTTC.

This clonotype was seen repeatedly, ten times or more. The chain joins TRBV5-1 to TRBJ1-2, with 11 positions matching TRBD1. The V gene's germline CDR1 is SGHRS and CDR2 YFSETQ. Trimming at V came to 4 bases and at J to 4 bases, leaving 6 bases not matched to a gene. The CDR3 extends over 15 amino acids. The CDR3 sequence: CASSPRTGGSYGYTF. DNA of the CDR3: TGCGCCAGCAGCCCAAGGACAGGGGGCAGCTATGGCTACACCTTC.

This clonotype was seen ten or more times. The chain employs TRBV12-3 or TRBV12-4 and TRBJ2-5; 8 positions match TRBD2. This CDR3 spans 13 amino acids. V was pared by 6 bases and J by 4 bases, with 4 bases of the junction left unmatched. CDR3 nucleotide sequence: TGTGCCAGCAGCGTTAGCGGGGTAGAGACCCAGTACTTC. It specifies CASSVSGVETQYF.

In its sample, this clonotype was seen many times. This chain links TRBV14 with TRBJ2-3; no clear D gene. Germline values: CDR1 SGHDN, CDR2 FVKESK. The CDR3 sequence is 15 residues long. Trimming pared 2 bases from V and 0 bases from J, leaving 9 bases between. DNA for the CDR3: TGTGCCAGCAGCCAAAGGTCGGCCAGCACAGATACGCAGTATTTT. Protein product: CASSQRSASTDTQYF.

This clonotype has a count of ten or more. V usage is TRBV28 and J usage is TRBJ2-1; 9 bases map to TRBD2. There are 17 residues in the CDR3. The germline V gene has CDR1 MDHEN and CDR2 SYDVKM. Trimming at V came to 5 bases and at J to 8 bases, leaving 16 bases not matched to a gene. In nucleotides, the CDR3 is TGTGCCAGCAGTCCGACGCCGGGACTAGCCCTGGATCATGAGCAGTTCTTC. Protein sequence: CASSPTPGLALDHEQFF.

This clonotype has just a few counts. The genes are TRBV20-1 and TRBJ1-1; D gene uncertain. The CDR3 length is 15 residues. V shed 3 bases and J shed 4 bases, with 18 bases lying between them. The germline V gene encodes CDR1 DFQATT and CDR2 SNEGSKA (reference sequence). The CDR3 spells CSARPAGSVGTEAFF. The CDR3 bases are TGCAGTGCTAGGCCGGCGGGGTCTGTCGGCACTGAAGCTTTCTTT.

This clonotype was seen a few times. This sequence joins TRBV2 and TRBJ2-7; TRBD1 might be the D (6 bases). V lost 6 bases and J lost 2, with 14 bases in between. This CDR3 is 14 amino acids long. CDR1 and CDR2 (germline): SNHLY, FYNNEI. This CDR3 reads CASRAGTQAYEQYF. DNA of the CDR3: TGTGCCAGCAGAGCCGGGACACAGGCCTACGAGCAGTACTTC.

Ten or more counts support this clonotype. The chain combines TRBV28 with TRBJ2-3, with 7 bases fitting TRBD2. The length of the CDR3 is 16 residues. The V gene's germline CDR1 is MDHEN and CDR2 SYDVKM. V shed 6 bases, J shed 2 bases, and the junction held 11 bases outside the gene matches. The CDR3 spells CASSSRRGRDTDTQYF. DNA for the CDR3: TGTGCCAGCAGCTCCCGGCGCGGGAGAGACACAGATACGCAGTATTTT.

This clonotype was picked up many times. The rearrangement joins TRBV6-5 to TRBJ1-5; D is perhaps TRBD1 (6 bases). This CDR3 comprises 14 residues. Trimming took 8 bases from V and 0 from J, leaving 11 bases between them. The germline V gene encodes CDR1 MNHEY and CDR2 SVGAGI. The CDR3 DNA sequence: TGTGCCAGCTCCTGGACAGTTAGCAATCAGCCCCAGCATTTT. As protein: CASSWTVSNQPQHF.

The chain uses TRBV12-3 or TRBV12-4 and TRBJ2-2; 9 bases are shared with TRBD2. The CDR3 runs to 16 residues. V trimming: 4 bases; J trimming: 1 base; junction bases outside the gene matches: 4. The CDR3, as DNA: TGTGCCAGCAGTTCTATAGCGGGGGAGAACACCGGGGAGCTGTTTTTT. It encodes CASSSIAGENTGELFF.

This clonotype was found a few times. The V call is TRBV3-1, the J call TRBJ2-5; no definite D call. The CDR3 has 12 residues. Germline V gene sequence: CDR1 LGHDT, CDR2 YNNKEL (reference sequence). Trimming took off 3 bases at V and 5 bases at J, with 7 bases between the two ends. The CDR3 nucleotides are TGTGCCAGCAGCCACCCTTGGGAGACCCAGTACTTC. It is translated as CASSHPWETQYF.

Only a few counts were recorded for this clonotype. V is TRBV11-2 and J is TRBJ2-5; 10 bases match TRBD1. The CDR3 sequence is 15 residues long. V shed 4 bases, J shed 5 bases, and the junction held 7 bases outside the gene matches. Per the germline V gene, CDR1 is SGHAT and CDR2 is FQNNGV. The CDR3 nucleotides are TGTGCCAGCAGCTACGGGGACAGGGGCCCGGAGACCCAGTACTTC. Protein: CASSYGDRGPETQYF.

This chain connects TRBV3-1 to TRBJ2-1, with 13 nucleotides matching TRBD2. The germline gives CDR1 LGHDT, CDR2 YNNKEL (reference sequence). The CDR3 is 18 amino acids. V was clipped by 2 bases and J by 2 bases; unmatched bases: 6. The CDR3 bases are TGTGCCAGCAGCCAATTCCTGACTAGCGGGGGGACCTACAATGAGCAGTTCTTC. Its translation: CASSQFLTSGGTYNEQFF.

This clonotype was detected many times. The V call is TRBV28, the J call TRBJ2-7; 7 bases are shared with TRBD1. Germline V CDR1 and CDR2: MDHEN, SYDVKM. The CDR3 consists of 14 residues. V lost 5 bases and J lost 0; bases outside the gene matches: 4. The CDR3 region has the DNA TGTGCCAGCAGTCCCGGACAGGACTCCTACGAGCAGTACTTC. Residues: CASSPGQDSYEQYF.

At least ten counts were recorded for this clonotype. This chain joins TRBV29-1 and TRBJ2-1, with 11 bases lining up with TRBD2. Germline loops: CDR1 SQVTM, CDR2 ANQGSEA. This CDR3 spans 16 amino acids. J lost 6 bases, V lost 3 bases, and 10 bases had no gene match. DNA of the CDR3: TGCAGCGTTGATAAACTAGCGGGAGTGGGGGGCAATGAGCAGTTCTTC. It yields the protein CSVDKLAGVGGNEQFF.

The CDR3: CASSLPSGIPIPNEQYF. DNA of the CDR3: TGTGCCAGCAGTTTACCTAGCGGGATTCCGATCCCGAACGAGCAGTACTTC. The chain has TRBV28 and TRBJ2-7, with 9 bases that match TRBD2. Germline assignment: CDR1 MDHEN and CDR2 SYDVKM. The length of the CDR3 is 17 residues. V was clipped by 2 bases and J by 5 bases; unmatched bases: 13. The variable domain in full, completed from reference TRBV28 and TRBJ2-7, reads DVKVTQSSRYLVKRTGEKVFLECVQDMDHENMFWYRQDPGLGLRLIYFSYDVKMKEKGDIPEGYSVSREKKERFSLILESASTNQTSMYLCASSLPSGIPIPNEQYFGPGTRLTVT.

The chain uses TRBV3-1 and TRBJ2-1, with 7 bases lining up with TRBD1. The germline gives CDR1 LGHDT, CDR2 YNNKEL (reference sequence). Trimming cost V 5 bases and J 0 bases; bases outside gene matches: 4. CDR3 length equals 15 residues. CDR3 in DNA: TGTGCCAGCAGCTCGGGACAGCCCTCCTACAATGAGCAGTTCTTC. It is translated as CASSSGQPSYNEQFF.